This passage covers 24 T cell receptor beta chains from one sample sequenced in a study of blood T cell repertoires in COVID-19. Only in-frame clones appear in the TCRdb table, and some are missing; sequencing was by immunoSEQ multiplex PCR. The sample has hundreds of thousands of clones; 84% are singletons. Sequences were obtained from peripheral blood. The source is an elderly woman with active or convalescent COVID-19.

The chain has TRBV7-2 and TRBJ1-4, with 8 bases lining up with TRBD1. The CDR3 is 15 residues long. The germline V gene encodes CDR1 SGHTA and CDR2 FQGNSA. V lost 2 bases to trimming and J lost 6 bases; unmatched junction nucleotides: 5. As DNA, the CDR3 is TGTGCCAGCAGCTTATTCCAGGGGGCGTATGAAAAACTGTTTTTT. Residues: CASSLFQGAYEKLFF.

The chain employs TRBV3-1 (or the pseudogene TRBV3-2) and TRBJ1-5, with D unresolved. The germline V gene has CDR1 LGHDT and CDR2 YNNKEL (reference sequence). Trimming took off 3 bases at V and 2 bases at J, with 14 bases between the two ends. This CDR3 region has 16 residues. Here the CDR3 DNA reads TGTGCCAGCAGCCACGGAAAGGGCGGGGGCAATCAGCCCCAGCATTTT. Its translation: CASSHGKGGGNQPQHF.

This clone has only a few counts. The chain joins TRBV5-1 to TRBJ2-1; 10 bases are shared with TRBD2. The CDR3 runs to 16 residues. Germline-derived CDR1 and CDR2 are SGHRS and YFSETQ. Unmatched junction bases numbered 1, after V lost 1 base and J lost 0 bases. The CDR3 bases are TGCGCCAGCAGCTTGACTAGCGGGGCCTCCTACAATGAGCAGTTCTTC. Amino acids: CASSLTSGASYNEQFF.

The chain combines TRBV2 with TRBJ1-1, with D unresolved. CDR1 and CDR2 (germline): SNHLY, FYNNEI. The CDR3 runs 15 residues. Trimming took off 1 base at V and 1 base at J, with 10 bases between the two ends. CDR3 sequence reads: CASSEGSLRNTEAFF. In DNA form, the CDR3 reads TGTGCCAGCAGTGAAGGATCGCTAAGGAACACTGAAGCTTTCTTT.

CDR3 sequence (DNA): TGTGCCATCAGTGGTGGACTAAACCTCCTAGCGGGCCCGTACAATGAGCAGTTCTTC. It translates to CAISGGLNLLAGPYNEQFF. This rearrangement joins TRBV10-3 to TRBJ2-1, with 8 nucleotides matching TRBD2. The CDR3 runs 19 residues. Germline CDR1 reads ENHRY; CDR2 reads SYGVKD. V was clipped by 4 bases and J by 4 bases; unmatched bases: 18.

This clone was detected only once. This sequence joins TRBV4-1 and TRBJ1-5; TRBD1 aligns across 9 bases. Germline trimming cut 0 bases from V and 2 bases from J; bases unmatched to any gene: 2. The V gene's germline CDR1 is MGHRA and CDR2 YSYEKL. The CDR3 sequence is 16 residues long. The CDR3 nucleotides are TGCGCCAGCAGCCAAGACTGGACAGGGGGCAATCAGCCCCAGCATTTT. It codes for CASSQDWTGGNQPQHF.

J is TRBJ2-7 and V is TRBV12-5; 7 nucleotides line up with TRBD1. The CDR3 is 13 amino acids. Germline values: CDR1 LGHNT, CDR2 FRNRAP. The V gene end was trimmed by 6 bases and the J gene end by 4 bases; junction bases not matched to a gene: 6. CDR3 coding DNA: TGTGCTAGTGGGACAGGGAATTCTTACGAGCAGTACTTC. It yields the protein CASGTGNSYEQYF.

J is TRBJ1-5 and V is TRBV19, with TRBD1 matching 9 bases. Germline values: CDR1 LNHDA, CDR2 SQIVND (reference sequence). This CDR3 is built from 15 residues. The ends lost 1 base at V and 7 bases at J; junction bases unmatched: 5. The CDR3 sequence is CASSIVGDRVQPQHF. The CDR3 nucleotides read TGTGCCAGTAGTATAGTCGGGGACAGGGTACAGCCCCAGCATTTT.

CDR3 in amino acids: CASSETRNTGELFF. DNA of the CDR3: TGCGCCAGCAGTGAAACTAGAAACACCGGGGAGCTGTTTTTT. This chain joins TRBV10-1 and TRBJ2-2; D is perhaps TRBD2 (5 bases). V dropped 3 bases and J dropped 2 bases, with 7 bases sitting between them. CDR1 is WNHNN, CDR2 SYGVQD, per germline (reference sequence). The CDR3 has 14 amino acids.

The CDR3 DNA reads TGCGCCAGCAGCTTGGGGGGACTTGGAACACCCTACGAGCAGTACTTC. Its translation: CASSLGGLGTPYEQYF. This chain joins TRBV5-1 and TRBJ2-7; weak D call: TRBD2 (6 bases). This CDR3 comprises 16 residues. Trimming took 0 bases from V and 2 from J, leaving 15 bases between them. Germline CDR1 is SGHRS and CDR2 is YFSETQ.

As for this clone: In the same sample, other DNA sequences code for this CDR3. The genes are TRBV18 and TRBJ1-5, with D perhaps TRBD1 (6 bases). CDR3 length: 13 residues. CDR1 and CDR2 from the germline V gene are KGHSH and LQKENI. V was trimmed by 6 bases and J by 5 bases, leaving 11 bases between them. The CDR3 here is CASSQGQDQPQHF. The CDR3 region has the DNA TGTGCCAGCTCCCAGGGGCAGGATCAGCCCCAGCATTTT.

CDR3 in DNA: TGTGCCAGCAGCCCCGGGGGGAGAACGAACACAGATACGCAGTATTTT. This sequence encodes CASSPGGRTNTDTQYF. The chain combines TRBV5-4 with TRBJ2-3; 7 positions agree with TRBD2. The junction had 10 bases not matched to a gene; V was cut back by 4 bases and J by 2 bases. This CDR3 region has 16 residues. Germline CDR1 SGHNT, CDR2 YYREEE (reference sequence).

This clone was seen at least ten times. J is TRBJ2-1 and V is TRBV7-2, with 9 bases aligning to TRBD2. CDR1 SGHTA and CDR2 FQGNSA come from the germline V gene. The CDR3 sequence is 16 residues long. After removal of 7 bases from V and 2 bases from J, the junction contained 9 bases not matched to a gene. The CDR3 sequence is CASNRPGLAPYNEQFF. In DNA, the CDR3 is TGTGCCAGCAACCGTCCGGGACTAGCCCCCTACAATGAGCAGTTCTTC.

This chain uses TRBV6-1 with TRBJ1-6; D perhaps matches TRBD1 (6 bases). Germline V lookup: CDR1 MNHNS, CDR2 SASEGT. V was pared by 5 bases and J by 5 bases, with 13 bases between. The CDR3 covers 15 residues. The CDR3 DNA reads TGTGCCAGCAGTTCCAGGGGACCGGATAATTCACCCCTCCACTTT. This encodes CASSSRGPDNSPLHF.

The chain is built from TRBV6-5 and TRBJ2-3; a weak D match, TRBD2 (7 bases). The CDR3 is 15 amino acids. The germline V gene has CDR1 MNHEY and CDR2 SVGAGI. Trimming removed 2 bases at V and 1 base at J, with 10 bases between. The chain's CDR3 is CASSYDGGRTDTQYF. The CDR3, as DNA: TGTGCCAGCAGTTACGACGGGGGGCGCACAGATACGCAGTATTTT.

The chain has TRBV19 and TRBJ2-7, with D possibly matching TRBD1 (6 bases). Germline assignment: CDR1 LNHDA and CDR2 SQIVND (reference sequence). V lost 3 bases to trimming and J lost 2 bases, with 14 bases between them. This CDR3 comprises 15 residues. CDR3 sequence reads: CASSIGVEGAYEQYF. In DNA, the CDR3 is TGTGCCAGTAGTATCGGCGTAGAGGGGGCCTACGAGCAGTACTTC.

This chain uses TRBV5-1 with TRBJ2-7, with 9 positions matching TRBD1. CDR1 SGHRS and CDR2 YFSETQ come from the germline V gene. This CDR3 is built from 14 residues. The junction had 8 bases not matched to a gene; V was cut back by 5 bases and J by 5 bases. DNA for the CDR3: TGCGCCAGCAGTCCCTACAGGGGGCTGGACGAGCAGTACTTC. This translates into CASSPYRGLDEQYF. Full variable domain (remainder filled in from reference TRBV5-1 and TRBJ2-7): KAGVTQTPRYLIKTRGQQVTLSCSPISGHRSVSWYQQTPGQGLQFLFEYFSETQRNKGNFPGRFSGRQFSNSRSEMNVSTLELGDSALYLCASSPYRGLDEQYFGPGTRLTVT.

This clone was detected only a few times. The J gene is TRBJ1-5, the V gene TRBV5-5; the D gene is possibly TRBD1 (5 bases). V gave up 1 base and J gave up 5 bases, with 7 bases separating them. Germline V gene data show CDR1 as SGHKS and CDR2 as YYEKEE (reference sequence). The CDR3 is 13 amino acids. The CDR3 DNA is TGTGCCAGCAGCTTGACAGGTGATCAGCCCCAGCATTTT. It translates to CASSLTGDQPQHF. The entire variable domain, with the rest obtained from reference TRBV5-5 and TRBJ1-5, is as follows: DAGVTQSPTHLIKTRGQQVTLRCSPISGHKSVSWYQQVLGQGPQFIFQYYEKEERGRGNFPDRFSARQFPNYSSELNVNALLLGDSALYLCASSLTGDQPQHFGDGTRLSIL.

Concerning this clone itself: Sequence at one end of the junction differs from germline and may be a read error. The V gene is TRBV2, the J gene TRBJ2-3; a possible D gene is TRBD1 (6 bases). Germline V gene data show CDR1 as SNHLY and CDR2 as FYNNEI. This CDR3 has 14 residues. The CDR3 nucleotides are TGTGCCAGCAACCCGACAGGAGGCACTGATACGCAGTATTTT. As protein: CASNPTGGTDTQYF.

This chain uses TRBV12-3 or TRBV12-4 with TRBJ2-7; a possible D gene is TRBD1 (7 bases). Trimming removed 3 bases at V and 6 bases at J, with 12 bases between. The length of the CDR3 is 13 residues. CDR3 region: CASSLVQGGEQYF. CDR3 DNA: TGTGCCAGCAGTTTGGTCCAGGGGGGCGAGCAGTACTTC.

The CDR3 nucleotides are TGTGCCAGCAGCCAACTCCATAGCTCCTACGAGCAGTACTTC. Its protein product is CASSQLHSSYEQYF. This rearrangement joins TRBV4-2 to TRBJ2-7; D unresolved. Germline V gene sequence: CDR1 LGHNA, CDR2 YNFKEQ. There are 14 residues in the CDR3. The V end lost 2 bases, the J end lost 0 bases, and 8 bases lay between the germline ends.

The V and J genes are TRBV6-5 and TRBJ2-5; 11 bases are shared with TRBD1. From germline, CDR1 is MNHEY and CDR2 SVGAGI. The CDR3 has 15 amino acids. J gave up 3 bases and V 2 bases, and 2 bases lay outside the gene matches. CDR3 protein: CASSYGTGGEETQYF. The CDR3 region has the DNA TGTGCCAGCAGTTACGGGACAGGGGGTGAAGAGACCCAGTACTTC.

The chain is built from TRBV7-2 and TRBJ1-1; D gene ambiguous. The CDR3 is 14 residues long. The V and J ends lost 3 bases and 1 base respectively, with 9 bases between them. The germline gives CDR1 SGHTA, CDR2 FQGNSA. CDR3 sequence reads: CASSFRQANTEAFF. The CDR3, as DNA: TGTGCCAGCAGCTTCAGACAAGCGAACACTGAAGCTTTCTTT.

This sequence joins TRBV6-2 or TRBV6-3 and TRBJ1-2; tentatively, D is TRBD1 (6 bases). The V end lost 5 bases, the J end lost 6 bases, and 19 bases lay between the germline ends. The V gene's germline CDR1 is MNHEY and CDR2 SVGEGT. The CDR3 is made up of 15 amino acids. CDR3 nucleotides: TGTGCCAGCAGTAACACCTGGACAGTGATGGATGGCTACACCTTC. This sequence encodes CASSNTWTVMDGYTF.